A single sample gave rise to the 29 T cell receptor beta chains below, sequenced in a study of cytomegalovirus exposure and HLA in healthy donors. This PCR relied on a set of 60 Vbeta primers and 13 Jbeta primers. Only in-frame clones appear in the TCRdb table, and some are missing; sequencing was by immunoSEQ multiplex PCR. The profile shows some 100,000 clones, around three quarters of them singletons. Sequencing was done on a sample of PBMCs. These receptors were taken from a male donor in good health and CMV-seropositive.

Only a few counts were recorded for this clone. The chain uses TRBV7-9 and TRBJ1-1; D is perhaps TRBD1 (5 bases). Deletions cut 7 bases from V and 0 bases from J, with 12 bases between. Germline V gene data show CDR1 as SEHNR and CDR2 as FQNEAQ (reference sequence). The CDR3 covers 14 residues. The CDR3 nucleotides read TGTGCCAGCAAATGGGAGGGACTGAACACTGAAGCTTTCTTT. This sequence encodes CASKWEGLNTEAFF.

CDR3 residues: CASSPPTGNGSPLHF. DNA for the CDR3: TGTGCCAGCTCACCACCCACAGGGAATGGATCACCCCTCCACTTT. The chain couples TRBV18 to TRBJ1-6; TRBD1 is a possible D gene (6 bases). The V end was cut by 0 bases, the J end by 10 bases, with 13 bases between. Germline V gives CDR1 KGHSH, CDR2 LQKENI. The CDR3 is made up of 15 amino acids.

The chain uses TRBV4-1 and TRBJ2-1, with TRBD2 as a possible D gene (6 bases). CDR3 length equals 15 residues. Trimming left V 3 bases short and J 7 bases short, with 16 bases between. Germline CDR1 reads MGHRA; CDR2 reads YSYEKL. In nucleotides, the CDR3 is TGCGCCAGCAGCCATAGCAGGGTCGGGGGAAATGAGCAGTTCTTC. Protein sequence: CASSHSRVGGNEQFF.

This clone has just a few counts. V usage is TRBV6-5 and J usage is TRBJ1-1; perhaps TRBD1 as D (6 bases). Germline V gene data show CDR1 as MNHEY and CDR2 as SVGAGI. Trimming stripped 5 bases from V and 5 bases from J, with 12 bases between. The CDR3 length is 13 residues. CDR3 DNA: TGTGCCAGCAGTGAACAGGGTTGGACTGAAGCTTTCTTT. Translating gives CASSEQGWTEAFF.

This clone was recorded only once. This sequence joins TRBV5-1 and TRBJ1-1; tentatively, D is TRBD1 (5 bases). The length of the CDR3 is 15 residues. V was clipped by 0 bases and J by 5 bases, with 14 bases between them. CDR1 is SGHRS, CDR2 YFSETQ, per germline. The CDR3 nucleotides are TGCGCCAGCAGCTTGGCCTCGGGCAGGGTGACTGAAGCTTTCTTT. Residues: CASSLASGRVTEAFF.

In this sample, this clone turned up a few times. Written as DNA, the CDR3 is TGTGCCTGGAGCCCAGGGCCTCTGGTTAGCAATCAGCCCCAGCATTTT. Its translation: CAWSPGPLVSNQPQHF. V and J are TRBV30 and TRBJ1-5; possible D gene TRBD1, 5 bases. CDR3 length equals 16 residues. Trimming removed 3 bases from V and 0 bases from J, with 15 bases in between. CDR1 and CDR2 (germline): GTSNPN, SVGIG (reference sequence).

This clone was counted a single time. This chain links TRBV29-1 with TRBJ2-6; D is uncertain. V was shortened by 4 bases and J by 0 bases, with 4 bases between the two germline ends. Germline-derived CDR1 and CDR2 are SQVTM and ANQGSEA. The CDR3 totals 13 residues. The CDR3 sequence is CSVAHSGANVLTF. CDR3 sequence (DNA): TGCAGCGTTGCCCACTCTGGGGCCAACGTCCTGACTTTC.

The chain is built from TRBV6-1 and TRBJ2-5; perhaps TRBD2 as D (5 bases). Trimming took 6 bases from V and 2 from J, leaving 16 bases between them. Germline-derived CDR1 and CDR2 are MNHNS and SASEGT. This CDR3 region has 15 residues. This CDR3 reads CASSAILGLQETQYF. The DNA for the CDR3 is TGTGCCAGCAGCGCCATACTAGGGTTACAAGAGACCCAGTACTTC.

J is TRBJ1-2 and V is TRBV7-2, with D possibly being TRBD1 (6 bases). The CDR3 runs to 15 residues. Germline V gene lookup returns CDR1 SGHTA and CDR2 FQGNSA. V gave up 5 bases and J gave up 7 bases, with 20 bases separating them. CDR3 DNA: TGTGCCAGCAGCATCGAACACAGGGTTTCGGGTGGCTACACCTTC. Translated, it gives CASSIEHRVSGGYTF.

The J gene is TRBJ2-3, the V gene TRBV5-1; 8 bases line up with TRBD2. Trimming cost V 8 bases and J 3 bases; bases outside gene matches: 5. This CDR3 region has 13 residues. Germline loops: CDR1 SGHRS, CDR2 YFSETQ. As DNA, the CDR3 is TGCGCCAGTACTTTAGCGGGGACAGATACGCAGTATTTT. This sequence encodes CASTLAGTDTQYF. Using reference TRBV5-1 and TRBJ2-3 for the parts outside the CDR3, the full variable domain is KAGVTQTPRYLIKTRGQQVTLSCSPISGHRSVSWYQQTPGQGLQFLFEYFSETQRNKGNFPGRFSGRQFSNSRSEMNVSTLELGDSALYLCASTLAGTDTQYFGPGTRLTVL.

The genes are TRBV4-3 and TRBJ1-2; unclear D gene. CDR3 length: 15 amino acids. V lost 1 base and J lost 5, with 14 bases in between. The germline V gene encodes CDR1 LGHNA and CDR2 YSLEER. The CDR3 DNA is TGCGCCAGCAGCCAAGGGGTCGGGAACCCTTATGGCTACACCTTC. Protein: CASSQGVGNPYGYTF.

The genes are TRBV19 and TRBJ1-6; TRBD1 aligns across 7 bases. The CDR3 totals 15 residues. V was clipped by 6 bases and J by 6 bases; unmatched bases: 8. Germline V CDR1 and CDR2: LNHDA, SQIVND (reference sequence). Here the CDR3 reads CASRLTGSFNSPLHF. DNA for the CDR3: TGTGCCAGTAGGCTGACAGGGTCTTTTAATTCACCCCTCCACTTT.

The chain uses TRBV2 and TRBJ2-5; TRBD1 might be the D (5 bases). The CDR3 spans 13 residues. Trimming pared 5 bases from V and 7 bases from J, leaving 14 bases between. Germline V gives CDR1 SNHLY, CDR2 FYNNEI. The CDR3 reads CASSLEGEATQYF. CDR3 bases: TGTGCCAGCAGTCTCGAAGGGGAAGCGACCCAGTACTTC.

The chain couples TRBV25-1 to TRBJ1-6, with 8 bases aligning to TRBD1. CDR3 length equals 14 residues. With V trimmed by 2 bases and J by 8 bases, 2 bases remained unmatched. The germline V gene encodes CDR1 MGHDK and CDR2 SYGVNS. The CDR3 here is CASSETGGYSPLHF. The CDR3 bases are TGTGCCAGCAGTGAAACAGGGGGTTATTCACCCCTCCACTTT. The full variable domain, in which reference TRBV25-1 and TRBJ1-6 provide the parts outside the CDR3, is EADIYQTPRYLVIGTGKKITLECSQTMGHDKMYWYQQDPGMELHLIHYSYGVNSTEKGDLSSESTVSRIRTEHFPLTLESARPSHTSQYLCASSETGGYSPLHFGNGTRLTVT.

In DNA form, the CDR3 reads TGTGCCTGGGGAAGTAGCCACGAGCAGTACTTC. It yields the protein CAWGSSHEQYF. V is TRBV30 and J is TRBJ2-7; no definite D call. This CDR3 region has 11 residues. V gave up 5 bases and J gave up 5 bases, with 10 bases separating them. In germline, CDR1 is GTSNPN, CDR2 SVGIG (reference sequence).

This clone was seen a single time. In DNA form, the CDR3 reads TGTGCCAGCAGCTTAGTCGACATTCCGAATAGCAATCAGCCCCAGCATTTT. This translates into CASSLVDIPNSNQPQHF. This chain joins TRBV7-8 and TRBJ1-5, with no clear D. Germline CDR1 reads SGHVS; CDR2 reads FQNEAQ. CDR3 length: 17 residues. V gave up 1 base and J gave up 0 bases, with 13 bases separating them.

V usage is TRBV30 and J usage is TRBJ2-3, with 9 bases fitting TRBD2. Germline trimming cut 4 bases from V and 4 bases from J; bases unmatched to any gene: 12. From germline, CDR1 is GTSNPN and CDR2 SVGIG (reference sequence). This CDR3 is built from 16 residues. CDR3 protein: CAWTQGSGGSADTQYF. The CDR3 nucleotides read TGTGCCTGGACCCAAGGGAGCGGGGGGTCCGCAGATACGCAGTATTTT. Together with reference TRBV30 and TRBJ2-3, the CDR3 gives the full variable domain: SQTIHQWPATLVQPVGSPLSLECTVEGTSNPNLYWYRQAAGRGLQLLFYSVGIGQISSEVPQNLSASRPQDRQFILSSKKLLLSDSGFYLCAWTQGSGGSADTQYFGPGTRLTVL.

The rearrangement links TRBV19 to TRBJ2-1, with 10 bases that match TRBD1. The length of the CDR3 is 14 residues. Germline lookup yields CDR1 LNHDA and CDR2 SQIVND (reference sequence). V gave up 5 bases and J gave up 7 bases; unmatched junction bases: 5. The CDR3 sequence is CASSSGTGVNEQFF. The CDR3 DNA sequence: TGTGCCAGTAGTTCCGGGACAGGGGTAAATGAGCAGTTCTTC.

The CDR3 nucleotides are TGTGCCAGCAGTTCAATGGGACCGGGACTAGGGAACGAGCAGTACTTC. Translated: CASSSMGPGLGNEQYF. The chain couples TRBV7-9 to TRBJ2-7; 8 positions match TRBD2. The CDR3 is 16 residues long. Germline V gene lookup returns CDR1 SEHNR and CDR2 FQNEAQ (reference sequence). Trimming cost V 6 bases and J 5 bases; bases outside gene matches: 15. Based on the CDR3 plus reference TRBV7-9 and TRBJ2-7, the full variable domain is DTGVSQNPRHKITKRGQNVTFRCDPISEHNRLYWYRQTLGQGPEFLTYFQNEAQLEKSRLLSDRFSAERPKGSFSTLEIQRTEQGDSAMYLCASSSMGPGLGNEQYFGPGTRLTVT.

The chain employs TRBV6-5 and TRBJ1-2; 9 positions match TRBD1. CDR1 and CDR2 (germline): MNHEY, SVGAGI. V lost 8 bases and J lost 5; bases outside the gene matches: 0. This CDR3 spans 11 amino acids. For the CDR3, the DNA is TGTGCCAGCGGACAGGGGTATGGCTACACCTTC. It codes for CASGQGYGYTF.

The chain is built from TRBV19 and TRBJ1-5; the D is unclear. The V gene's germline CDR1 is LNHDA and CDR2 SQIVND (reference sequence). V was trimmed by 6 bases and J by 1 base, leaving 10 bases between them. The CDR3 extends over 14 amino acids. The CDR3 coding sequence is TGTGCCAGTAGGAGCGGGGTAAGCAATCAGCCCCAGCATTTT. This translates into CASRSGVSNQPQHF.

The genes are TRBV7-2 and TRBJ1-5; 11 bases match TRBD1. CDR3 size: 16 residues. Germline loops: CDR1 SGHTA, CDR2 FQGNSA. V shed 5 bases and J 4 bases; nucleotides not matched to a gene: 7. The CDR3, as DNA: TGTGCCAGCAGCCCCCAGGGACAGGGGGTGAATCAGCCCCAGCATTTT. Translated: CASSPQGQGVNQPQHF.

This clone showed up just a few times. The chain joins TRBV5-1 to TRBJ2-2; 7 bases are a match to TRBD2. This CDR3 is built from 15 residues. Germline CDR1 and CDR2: SGHRS and YFSETQ. The junction had 5 bases not matched to a gene; V was cut back by 2 bases and J by 4 bases. CDR3 nucleotide sequence: TGCGCCAGCAGCTTAGCGGGAATAATCACCGGGGAGCTGTTTTTT. It yields the protein CASSLAGIITGELFF.

The chain joins TRBV6-5 to TRBJ1-2; 9 bases line up with TRBD1. Germline V gene sequence: CDR1 MNHEY, CDR2 SVGAGI. The CDR3 is made up of 15 amino acids. With 0 bases clipped from V and 4 bases from J, the junction kept 3 bases outside the gene matches. CDR3: CASSYSTGGGYGYTF. CDR3 bases: TGTGCCAGCAGTTACTCGACAGGGGGAGGCTATGGCTACACCTTC.

V and J are TRBV18 and TRBJ2-5; unclear D gene. The CDR3 totals 11 residues. Trimming shortened V by 6 bases and J by 2 bases, and 4 bases separated the two germline ends. Looked up from germline, CDR1 is KGHSH and CDR2 is LQKENI. This chain's CDR3 is CASSLQETQYF. In DNA, the CDR3 is TGTGCCAGCTCTCTACAAGAGACCCAGTACTTC. The full variable domain, its missing parts supplied by reference TRBV18 and TRBJ2-5, is NAGVMQNPRHLVRRRGQEARLRCSPMKGHSHVYWYRQLPEEGLKFMVYLQKENIIDESGMPKERFSAEFPKEGPSILRIQQVVRGDSAAYFCASSLQETQYFGPGTRLLVL.

The chain recombines TRBV5-6 with TRBJ1-2; D is unresolved. Germline V gene lookup returns CDR1 SGHDT and CDR2 YYEEEE. The CDR3 covers 15 residues. Trimming removed 2 bases at V and 0 bases at J, with 11 bases between. CDR3: CASSFGRLTNYGYTF. The CDR3 nucleotides read TGTGCCAGCAGCTTCGGTCGCCTTACTAACTATGGCTACACCTTC.

The rearrangement links TRBV19 to TRBJ2-3; 7 bases align to TRBD1. Trimming at V came to 6 bases and at J to 0 bases, leaving 12 bases not matched to a gene. Germline assignment: CDR1 LNHDA and CDR2 SQIVND (reference sequence). CDR3 length: 17 amino acids. This CDR3 reads CASSQLGDRSSTDTQYF. Written as DNA, the CDR3 is TGTGCCAGTAGCCAACTGGGGGACAGAAGTAGCACAGATACGCAGTATTTT. Using reference TRBV19 and TRBJ2-3 for the parts outside the CDR3, the full variable domain is DGGITQSPKYLFRKEGQNVTLSCEQNLNHDAMYWYRQDPGQGLRLIYYSQIVNDFQKGDIAEGYSVSREKKESFPLTVTSAQKNPTAFYLCASSQLGDRSSTDTQYFGPGTRLTVL.

The chain couples TRBV30 to TRBJ2-5; 7 nucleotides align to TRBD2. The CDR3 sequence is 13 residues long. CDR1 is GTSNPN and CDR2 is SVGIG in the germline V gene (reference sequence). Unmatched junction bases numbered 3, after V lost 3 bases and J lost 2 bases. The DNA for the CDR3 is TGTGCCTGGAGCGGGGGGAGGCAAGAGACCCAGTACTTC. Its protein product is CAWSGGRQETQYF. Variable domain in full (rest from reference TRBV30 and TRBJ2-5): SQTIHQWPATLVQPVGSPLSLECTVEGTSNPNLYWYRQAAGRGLQLLFYSVGIGQISSEVPQNLSASRPQDRQFILSSKKLLLSDSGFYLCAWSGGRQETQYFGPGTRLLVL.

The V call is TRBV5-1, the J call TRBJ2-1; D is possibly TRBD1 (6 bases). CDR3 length: 16 amino acids. Germline V lookup: CDR1 SGHRS, CDR2 YFSETQ. The V end was cut by 0 bases, the J end by 8 bases, with 18 bases between. In DNA, the CDR3 is TGCGCCAGCAGCTTGGGGGGGCAGGCTAGTACGTATGAGCAGTTCTTC. Protein sequence: CASSLGGQASTYEQFF.